This TCR beta chain was recorded in a study of OX40 agonist ivuxolimab in advanced cancers. Across the whole study: Patients receiving dose escalation had hepatocellular carcinoma, melanoma, renal cell or head and neck cancer. Three dose-escalation patients had partial responses: one with hepatocellular carcinoma and two with cutaneous melanoma.

In this sample, this clone turned up once. The antigen is undetermined. TCRdb's copy holds only in-frame clones and misses some; the assay was immunoSEQ multiplex PCR. Of about 93,000 clones listed, around 90% are singletons. CDR1 SGHDT and CDR2 YYEEEE come from the germline V gene. Trimming took 7 bases from V and 4 from J; bases not matched to a gene: 9. The CDR3 covers 15 residues. Study-wide results and caveats: In a subset of nonresponders, normalized T-cell clonal expansion was also low.

Sequenced material: CD4+ or CD8+ T cells sorted from blood, taken in a trial of the OX40 agonist ivuxolimab. The V and J genes are TRBV5-6 and TRBJ2-3; 10 positions match TRBD2. This TCR came from an adult with an advanced solid tumor such as melanoma, head and neck, liver or kidney cancer. Written as DNA, the CDR3 is TGTGCCAGCGGACGCGGGACTAGCGCTTCAGATACGCAGTATTTT. It specifies CASGRGTSASDTQYF.